Listed below are T cell receptor beta chains from one sample, sequenced in a study of OX40 agonist ivuxolimab in advanced cancers. Profiled with immunoSEQ multiplex PCR; TCRdb holds only in-frame clones, not every one. This table has 55,000 to 80,000 clones, about 83% appearing once. Sequenced material: CD4+ or CD8+ T cells sorted from blood, taken in a trial of the OX40 agonist ivuxolimab. Receptors were obtained from an adult with an advanced solid tumor such as melanoma, head and neck, liver or kidney cancer. The CDR3 runs from the conserved cysteine through the conserved F or W. A D gene is named only where the DNA matches it firmly. Some rows have no size entry. The others give once, few or many, or a class for an expanded clone.

TRBV18	-	-	TRBJ1-1	CASSRGRGDGTEAFF	TGTGCCAGCTCCCGCGGGAGGGGGGATGGCACTGAAGCTTTCTTT
TRBV6-1	-	-	TRBJ1-2	CASRSLNYGYTF	TGTGCCAGCAGAAGCCTTAACTATGGCTACACCTTC
TRBV7-2	-	-	TRBJ1-1	CASSSYKGFNTEAFF	TGTGCCAGCAGCTCCTATAAAGGGTTCAACACTGAAGCTTTCTTT
TRBV19	-	-	TRBJ2-1	CASRRAGSSYNEQFF	TGTGCCAGTAGGAGGGCAGGGAGCTCCTACAATGAGCAGTTCTTC
TRBV5-6	-	-	TRBJ2-6	CASSLSGFPGANVLTF	TGTGCCAGCAGCTTGTCAGGGTTTCCTGGGGCCAACGTCCTGACTTTC
TRBV28	-	-	TRBJ2-3	CASSLWSDTQYF	TGTGCCAGCAGTTTATGGTCAGATACGCAGTATTTT
TRBV10-3	-	-	TRBJ2-5	CAISESWPSQQETQYF	TGTGCCATCAGTGAGTCTTGGCCTAGTCAACAAGAGACCCAGTACTTC
TRBV28	-	once	TRBJ2-7	CASTTWTGAVKGEQYF	TGTGCCAGCACCACCTGGACGGGGGCAGTAAAGGGCGAGCAGTACTTC
TRBV7-2	-	few	TRBJ1-5	CASSPTGYEPQHF	TGTGCCAGCAGCCCAACAGGGTATGAGCCCCAGCATTTT
TRBV7-9	-	-	TRBJ2-7	CASSSDSPSYEQYF	TGTGCCAGCAGCTCAGACAGTCCCTCCTACGAGCAGTACTTC
TRBV27	-	-	TRBJ2-7	CASTFTGTGYEQYF	TGTGCCAGCACCTTCACAGGGACGGGCTACGAGCAGTACTTC
TRBV28	TRBD1	-	TRBJ2-5	CASTPLAGGRETQYF	TGTGCCAGCACTCCCCTCGCAGGGGGTCGGGAGACCCAGTACTTC
TRBV14	TRBD2	-	TRBJ2-2	CASSQGLAGKNTGELFF	TGTGCCAGCAGCCAAGGACTAGCGGGGAAAAACACCGGGGAGCTGTTTTTT
TRBV13	-	few	TRBJ1-5	CASSQPQGNTSNQPQHF	TGTGCCAGCAGCCAACCCCAGGGAAACACAAGCAATCAGCCCCAGCATTTT
TRBV19	-	-	TRBJ2-1	CASNRALRWNEQFF	TGTGCCAGTAACCGGGCTTTGAGGTGGAATGAGCAGTTCTTC
TRBV9	-	-	TRBJ2-5	CASSVGRAGLGETQYF	TGTGCCAGCAGCGTAGGCCGGGCAGGGCTTGGAGAGACCCAGTACTTC
TRBV30	TRBD1	-	TRBJ2-5	CAWSLLSGGEETQYF	TGTGCCTGGAGTTTATTGTCAGGGGGTGAAGAGACCCAGTACTTC
TRBV7-2	-	-	TRBJ1-5	CASSLVPGDQPQHF	TGTGCCAGCAGCTTAGTTCCGGGGGATCAGCCCCAGCATTTT
TRBV7-2	TRBD1	few	TRBJ1-1	CASSPGTGGSRSAFF	TGTGCCAGCAGCCCGGGGACAGGGGGATCCCGGAGCGCTTTCTTT
TRBV2	TRBD1	few	TRBJ2-7	CASLRDSGTYEQYF	TGTGCCAGCCTCCGGGACAGTGGTACCTACGAGCAGTACTTC
TRBV10-3	-	-	TRBJ2-1	CAISEIGGNEQFF	TGTGCCATCAGTGAGATCGGGGGCAATGAGCAGTTCTTC
TRBV7-6	-	-	TRBJ1-2	CASSPRGNYGYTF	TGTGCCAGCAGCCCCCGTGGGAACTATGGCTACACCTTC
TRBV9	TRBD2	once	TRBJ2-1	CASSGGTLRTSGNEQFF	TGTGCCAGCAGCGGAGGGACATTAAGGACTAGCGGCAATGAGCAGTTCTTC
TRBV18	-	-	TRBJ2-4	CASSPKSDPKNIQYF	TGTGCCAGCTCACCAAAGTCGGATCCCAAAAACATTCAGTACTTC
TRBV5-1	-	-	TRBJ2-7	CASSVDSYEQYF	TGCGCCAGCAGCGTGGACAGCTACGAGCAGTACTTC
TRBV4-3	TRBD1	few	TRBJ1-6	CASSQDAAEGAINSPLHF	TGCGCCAGCAGCCAAGATGCGGCAGAGGGGGCTATTAATTCACCCCTCCACTTT
TRBV9	-	once	TRBJ2-1	CASSVAPQGGEQFF	TGTGCCAGCAGCGTAGCCCCCCAGGGCGGTGAGCAGTTCTTC
TRBV27	-	-	TRBJ2-1	CASSFNLWGRYNEQFF	TGTGCCAGCAGTTTCAACCTCTGGGGCCGTTACAATGAGCAGTTCTTC
TRBV28	TRBD1	-	TRBJ2-5	CASSHRQGWGETQYF	TGTGCCAGCAGTCATCGACAGGGGTGGGGAGAGACCCAGTACTTC
TRBV19	-	-	TRBJ1-5	CASSMQGSSNQPQHF	TGTGCCAGTAGTATGCAGGGCTCCAGCAATCAGCCCCAGCATTTT
TRBV7-8	-	-	TRBJ1-5	CASSLGGQPQHF	TGTGCCAGCAGCTTAGGAGGGCAGCCCCAGCATTTT
TRBV7-2	-	-	TRBJ2-7	CASSSEGGRASPYEQYF	TGTGCCAGCAGCTCCGAGGGGGGACGGGCGAGTCCCTACGAGCAGTACTTC
TRBV5-1	-	-	TRBJ2-7	CASKAQRNSYEQYF	TGCGCCAGCAAGGCCCAGCGGAATTCCTACGAGCAGTACTTC
TRBV7-9	-	-	TRBJ2-5	CASSLAAGQKTQYF	TGTGCCAGCAGCTTAGCGGCAGGGCAGAAGACCCAGTACTTC
TRBV29-1	TRBD1	-	TRBJ1-1	CSVEGTGGANTEAFF	TGCAGCGTTGAGGGGACAGGGGGCGCGAACACTGAAGCTTTCTTT
TRBV14	-	-	TRBJ1-6	CASSHLRDRGSPLHF	TGTGCCAGCAGCCATTTGAGGGATCGAGGTTCACCCCTCCACTTT
TRBV29-1	TRBD2	-	TRBJ2-7	CSAGLAGGGYEQYF	TGCAGCGCGGGACTAGCGGGCGGAGGCTACGAGCAGTACTTC
TRBV5-1	-	-	TRBJ1-6	CASSLGHSSYNSPLHF	TGCGCCAGCAGCTTGGGGCACAGCTCCTATAATTCACCCCTCCACTTT
TRBV6-6	-	once	TRBJ1-1	CASSSTTANTEAFF	TGTGCCAGCAGTTCTACGACAGCGAACACTGAAGCTTTCTTT
TRBV7-2	-	-	TRBJ2-7	CASSLVREQYF	TGTGCCAGCAGCTTAGTTCGAGAGCAGTACTTC
TRBV2	-	-	TRBJ2-1	CASRRDRNNEQFF	TGTGCCAGCAGACGGGACCGAAACAATGAGCAGTTCTTC
TRBV7-2	-	-	TRBJ2-2	CASSPREYVRGNTGELFF	TGTGCCAGCAGCCCCCGGGAATACGTTAGAGGAAACACCGGGGAGCTGTTTTTT
TRBV5-1	TRBD2	-	TRBJ2-1	CASSWGLAGALYNEQFF	TGCGCCAGCAGCTGGGGACTAGCGGGGGCTCTATACAATGAGCAGTTCTTC
TRBV19	-	-	TRBJ2-7	CATSTLGSLGYEQYF	TGTGCCACTTCGACCTTGGGCAGCCTGGGCTACGAGCAGTACTTC
TRBV5-4	-	-	TRBJ1-1	CASSLGAGVNTEAFF	TGTGCCAGCAGCTTGGGGGCAGGGGTGAACACTGAAGCTTTCTTT
TRBV10-3	TRBD1	-	TRBJ2-2	CAISELRTGNTGELFF	TGTGCCATCAGTGAGCTCCGGACAGGGAACACCGGGGAGCTGTTTTTT
TRBV7-9	-	-	TRBJ2-2	CASSLLHRRNLPGELFF	TGTGCCAGCAGCTTACTCCACAGGAGAAATCTCCCCGGGGAGCTGTTTTTT
TRBV11-3	-	-	TRBJ1-1	CASSLGGSGEAFF	TGTGCCAGCAGCTTGGGGGGAAGTGGGGAAGCTTTCTTT
TRBV7-8	TRBD2	once	TRBJ2-7	CASSRTSGAYEQYF	TGTGCCAGCAGCCGGACTAGCGGGGCGTACGAGCAGTACTTC
TRBV23-1	TRBD1	-	TRBJ2-5	CASSPKRGRQGAKETQYF	TGCGCCAGCAGTCCAAAAAGAGGACGCCAGGGGGCAAAAGAGACCCAGTACTTC
TRBV7-2	TRBD1	once	TRBJ2-5	CASSLQGAQETQYF	TGTGCCAGCAGCTTACAGGGGGCACAAGAGACCCAGTACTTC
TRBV19	TRBD2	-	TRBJ2-1	CASSPRTSSYNEQFF	TGTGCCAGTAGTCCTCGGACTAGCTCCTACAATGAGCAGTTCTTC
TRBV11-2	-	once	TRBJ1-6	CASSLVWGYNSPLHF	TGTGCCAGCAGCTTAGTTTGGGGATATAATTCACCCCTCCACTTT
TRBV7-8	-	-	TRBJ1-1	CASSLRGTRNTEAFF	TGTGCCAGCAGCTTACGGGGCACCCGGAACACTGAAGCTTTCTTT
TRBV5-1	-	once	TRBJ2-2	CASSPGATVPGELFF	TGCGCCAGCAGCCCAGGGGCGACAGTCCCCGGGGAGCTGTTTTTT
TRBV30	-	few	TRBJ1-5	CAWTPGRLGRYSNQPQHF	TGTGCCTGGACCCCAGGCAGGCTCGGGCGCTATAGCAATCAGCCCCAGCATTTT
TRBV7-8	-	-	TRBJ1-6	CASSLGYPPLHF	TGTGCCAGCAGCTTAGGCTATCCACCCCTCCACTTT
TRBV6-5	TRBD2	once	TRBJ2-1	CASSPTSGRINEQFF	TGTGCCAGCAGTCCTACTAGCGGGAGGATCAATGAGCAGTTCTTC
TRBV4-1	-	once	TRBJ1-4	CASSRSIGDSDATNEKLFF	TGCGCCAGCAGCCGATCCATCGGCGACAGCGATGCAACTAATGAAAAACTGTTTTTT